These T cell receptor beta chains were read from a single sample in a study of CD8+ T cells in alopecia areata. TCRdb's table, derived via immunoSEQ multiplex PCR, lists solely in-frame clones and lacks some. The sample contains roughly 23,000 clones, around 53% of which appear only once. Sequenced sample: NKG2D-high CD8+ T cells sorted from blood. The receptors originated from a human donor with alopecia areata. The CDR3 runs from the conserved cysteine through the conserved F or W. The D gene is left open where the match is weak. Clone sizes are given selectively: once, few, many, or a class where the clone is expanded.

TGCGCCAGCAGCAACCGGGACAGGGCCTACAATGAGCAGTTCTTC,CASSNRDRAYNEQFF,TRBJ2-1,TRBD1,TRBV4-1,-
TGTGCCAACCTTGGGCGCTACGAGCAGTACTTC,CANLGRYEQYF,TRBJ2-7,-,TRBV2,-
TGTGCCAGCAGTTTTGTAAAGAACACTGAAGCTTTCTTT,CASSFVKNTEAFF,TRBJ1-1,-,TRBV27,-
TGTGCCAGCAGTCTCCCCCGGGAGGCGGCGGAGCAGTACTTC,CASSLPREAAEQYF,TRBJ2-7,TRBD2,TRBV28,-
TGTGCCTGGAGGGTTAGAACAGGGCCCTACACTGAAGCTTTCTTT,CAWRVRTGPYTEAFF,TRBJ1-1,-,TRBV30,-
TGTGCCAGCAGCGAGGGGGTCAGCAATCAGCCCCAGCATTTT,CASSEGVSNQPQHF,TRBJ1-5,-,TRBV9,-
TGCGCCAGCAGCCAAGCCGGACAGGGGAGCTATGGCTACACCTTC,CASSQAGQGSYGYTF,TRBJ1-2,TRBD1,TRBV4-1,-
TGTGCCAGCAGCTTGGCAAACGGAGGGCCGTTCACAGATACGCAGTATTTT,CASSLANGGPFTDTQYF,TRBJ2-3,-,TRBV5-6,-
TGCGCAACAAATCGGTACGAGCAGTACTTC,CATNRYEQYF,TRBJ2-7,-,TRBV23-1,few
TGTGCCAGCAGTCTGGGGCCTTCTGTGGACTTC,CASSLGPSVDF,TRBJ2-7,-,TRBV6-6,-
TGCGCCAGCAGCTTGTACGACTCTAGCGATGAGCAGTTCTTC,CASSLYDSSDEQFF,TRBJ2-1,-,TRBV5-1,few
TGTGCCAGCAGTGAAGAAGAGGTCGGGACTGACTACACAGATACGCAGTATTTT,CASSEEEVGTDYTDTQYF,TRBJ2-3,-,TRBV2,once
TGTGCCAGCAGCTTGGGGGGTACATACAATGAGCAGTTCTTC,CASSLGGTYNEQFF,TRBJ2-1,-,TRBV11-2,-
TGTGCCAGCAGTTACTCTGGGAGAGGTACCGGGGAGCTGTTTTTT,CASSYSGRGTGELFF,TRBJ2-2,-,TRBV6-5,-
TGTGCCAGCAGTTACCCGTCGATCTCTGGAAACACCATATATTTT,CASSYPSISGNTIYF,TRBJ1-3,-,TRBV6-6,many
TGCAGCGTTGAATATGGGGCCGTGACCTACAATGAGCAGTTCTTC,CSVEYGAVTYNEQFF,TRBJ2-1,-,TRBV29-1,-